This T cell receptor beta chain was captured by sequencing in a study of healthy donors' naive CD4 and CD8 T cells. A linear amplification protocol produced the TCR libraries from around 500 ng of total RNA. TCRdb processed the reads anew with MiXCR; each CDR3 protein has one entry. The sample contains 200,000 or so distinct CDR3 sequences, around three quarters of which appear only once. This clonotype turned up a few times. This receptor was identified in a pool of human donors in good health; the sample pools cells from several healthy donors. The sample comprised naive CD4+ and CD8+ T cells sorted from blood, pooled from several donors.

The CDR3 sequence is CAWIGTSGSYEQYF. The CDR3 DNA reads TGTGCCTGGATCGGGACTAGCGGGAGTTACGAGCAGTACTTC. The gene calls are TRBV30 and TRBJ2-7; 14 nucleotides match TRBD2. Germline CDR1 and CDR2: GTSNPN and SVGIG (reference sequence). The CDR3 has 14 residues. Germline trimming cut 4 bases from V and 4 bases from J; bases unmatched to any gene: 3.